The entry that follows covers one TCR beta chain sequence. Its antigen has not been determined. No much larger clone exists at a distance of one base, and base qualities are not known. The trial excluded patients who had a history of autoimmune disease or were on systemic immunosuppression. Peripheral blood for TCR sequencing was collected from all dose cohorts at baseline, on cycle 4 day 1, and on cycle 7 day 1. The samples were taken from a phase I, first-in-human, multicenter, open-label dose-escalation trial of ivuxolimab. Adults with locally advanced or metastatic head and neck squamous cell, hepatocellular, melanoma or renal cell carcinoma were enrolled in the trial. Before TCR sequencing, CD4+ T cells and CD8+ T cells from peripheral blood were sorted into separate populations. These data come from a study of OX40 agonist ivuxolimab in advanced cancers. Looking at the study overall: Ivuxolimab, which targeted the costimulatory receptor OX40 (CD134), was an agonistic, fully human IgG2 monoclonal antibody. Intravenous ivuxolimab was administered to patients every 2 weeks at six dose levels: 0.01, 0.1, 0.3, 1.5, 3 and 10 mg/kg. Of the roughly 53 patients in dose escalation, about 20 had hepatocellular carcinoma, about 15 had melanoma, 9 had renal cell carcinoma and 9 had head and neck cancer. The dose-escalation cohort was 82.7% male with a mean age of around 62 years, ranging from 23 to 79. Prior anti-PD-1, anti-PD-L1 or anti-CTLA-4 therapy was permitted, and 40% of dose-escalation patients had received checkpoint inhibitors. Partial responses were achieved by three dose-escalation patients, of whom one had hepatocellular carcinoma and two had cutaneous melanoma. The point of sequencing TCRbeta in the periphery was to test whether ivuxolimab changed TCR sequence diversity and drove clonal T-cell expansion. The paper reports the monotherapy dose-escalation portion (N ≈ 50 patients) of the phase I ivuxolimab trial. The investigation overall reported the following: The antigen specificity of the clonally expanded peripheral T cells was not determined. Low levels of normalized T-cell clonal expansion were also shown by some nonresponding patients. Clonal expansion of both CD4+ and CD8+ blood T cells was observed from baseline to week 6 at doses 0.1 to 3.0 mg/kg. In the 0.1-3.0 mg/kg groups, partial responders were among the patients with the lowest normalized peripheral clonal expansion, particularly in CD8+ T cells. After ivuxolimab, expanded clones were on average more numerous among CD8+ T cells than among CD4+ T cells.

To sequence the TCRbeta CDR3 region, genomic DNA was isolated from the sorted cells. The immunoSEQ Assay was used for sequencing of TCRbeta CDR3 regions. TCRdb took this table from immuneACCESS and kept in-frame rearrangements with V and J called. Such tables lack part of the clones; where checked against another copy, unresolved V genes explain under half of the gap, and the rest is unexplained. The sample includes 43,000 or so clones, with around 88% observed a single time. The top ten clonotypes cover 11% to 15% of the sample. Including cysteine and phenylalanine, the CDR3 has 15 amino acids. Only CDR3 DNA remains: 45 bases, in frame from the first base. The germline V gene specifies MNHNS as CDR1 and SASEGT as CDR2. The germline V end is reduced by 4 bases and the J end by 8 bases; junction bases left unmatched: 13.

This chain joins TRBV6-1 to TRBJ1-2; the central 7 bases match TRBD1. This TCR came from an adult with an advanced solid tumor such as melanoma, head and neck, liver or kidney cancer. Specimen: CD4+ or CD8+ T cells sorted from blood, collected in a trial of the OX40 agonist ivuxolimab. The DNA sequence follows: TGTGCCAGCAGTGTCGCCCGGCAGGGGGTTTGGGGCTACACCTTC. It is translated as CASSVARQGVWGYTF.